The rows below give T cell receptor beta chains drawn from one sample of a study of blood T cell repertoires in COVID-19. Using immunoSEQ multiplex PCR, the repertoire was profiled, and TCRdb retains in-frame clones only, with some absent. The sample includes about 290,000 clones, about 90% seen only once; the top ten take more than 9.5%. The material sequenced was peripheral blood. The receptors here all came from a woman between 25 and 40 years old with COVID-19, enrolled during active disease. Each CDR3 is given with its conserved first and last residue. D genes are given only for firm matches. Only part of the rows carry a size: once, few, many, or a class if the clone is expanded.

TRBV6-5	.	TRBJ1-2	.	CASSRPGLSVSYTF	TGTGCCAGCAGCCGACCGGGACTTTCCGTTAGCTACACCTTC
TRBV27	TRBD1	TRBJ1-5	.	CASSSRGFSQPQHF	TGTGCCAGCAGTTCCAGGGGGTTTAGTCAGCCCCAGCATTTT
TRBV29-1	TRBD1	TRBJ2-7	.	CSVLTRGRYEQYF	TGCAGCGTCCTGACCAGGGGGCGATACGAGCAGTACTTC
TRBV5-1	TRBD2	TRBJ2-5	.	CASGPSGGGETQYF	TGCGCCAGCGGACCTAGCGGGGGGGGAGAGACCCAGTACTTC
TRBV9	.	TRBJ2-5	.	CASSVGGPETQYF	TGTGCCAGCAGCGTAGGAGGCCCGGAGACCCAGTACTTC
TRBV12-1	.	TRBJ2-5	.	CASSPMARGSKRTQYF	TGTGCCAGCAGCCCGATGGCCAGGGGAAGTAAACGGACCCAGTACTTC
TRBV3-1/TRBV3-2	TRBD2	TRBJ2-3	.	CASSQSGGPSDTQYF	TGTGCCAGCAGCCAAAGCGGGGGGCCCTCAGATACGCAGTATTTT
TRBV12-5	.	TRBJ2-1	.	CASGLLGGFYNEQFF	TGTGCTAGTGGTCTCCTTGGGGGGTTCTACAATGAGCAGTTCTTC
TRBV5-4	TRBD1	TRBJ1-1	.	CASSLGTGLMNTEAFF	TGTGCCAGCAGCTTGGGGACAGGACTAATGAACACTGAAGCTTTCTTT
TRBV5-5	.	TRBJ1-6	.	CASSLEHNSPLHF	TGTGCCAGCAGCCTCGAGCATAATTCACCCCTCCACTTT
TRBV19	.	TRBJ2-2	.	CASSIRGGVGELFF	TGTGCCAGTAGTATAAGGGGGGGGGTCGGGGAGCTGTTTTTT
TRBV5-6	.	TRBJ1-1	.	CASSPSDIMNTEAFF	TGTGCCAGCAGCCCGTCGGACATAATGAACACTGAAGCTTTCTTT
TRBV5-6	TRBD1	TRBJ1-2	.	CASSFPRTGHLYGYTF	TGTGCCAGCAGCTTCCCGCGGACAGGTCACCTCTATGGCTACACCTTC
TRBV5-4	TRBD1	TRBJ2-3	.	CASSLGQGRTDTQYF	TGTGCCAGCAGCTTGGGACAGGGGAGGACAGATACGCAGTATTTT
TRBV5-5	.	TRBJ2-5	.	CASSLVRARETQYF	TGTGCCAGCAGCTTGGTCAGGGCCAGGGAGACCCAGTACTTC
TRBV9	TRBD1	TRBJ1-6	once	CASSAGQVYNSPLHF	TGTGCCAGCAGCGCGGGACAGGTTTATAATTCACCCCTCCACTTT
TRBV5-5	.	TRBJ2-5	.	CASSGWGPETQYF	TGTGCCAGCAGCGGATGGGGGCCGGAGACCCAGTACTTC
TRBV12-5	TRBD2	TRBJ2-3	.	CASGPGLAGSTDTQYF	TGTGCTAGTGGTCCCGGACTAGCGGGGTCGACAGATACGCAGTATTTT
TRBV19	.	TRBJ2-6	once	CASRRGGSGANVLTF	TGTGCCAGTAGGCGGGGAGGTTCTGGGGCCAACGTCCTGACTTTC
TRBV7-2	.	TRBJ1-5	once	CASSLASVDQPQHF	TGTGCCAGCAGCTTAGCCTCCGTTGATCAGCCCCAGCATTTT
TRBV21-1	.	TRBJ2-7	.	CASSRYGLYGQYF	TGTGCCAGCTCGCGGTACGGACTCTACGGGCAGTACTTC
TRBV5-1	.	TRBJ1-2	.	CASSGGEILGDGYTF	TGCGCCAGCAGCGGAGGGGAAATATTGGGGGATGGCTACACCTTC
TRBV4-1	.	TRBJ1-1	.	CASSQDWAGMNTEAFF	TGCGCCAGCAGCCAAGATTGGGCAGGGATGAACACTGAAGCTTTCTTT
TRBV19	TRBD1	TRBJ1-6	.	CASQTGAAYNSPLHF	TGTGCCTCCCAAACAGGGGCGGCCTATAATTCACCCCTCCACTTT
TRBV5-1	.	TRBJ2-7	once	CASSYPPDSADGDEQYF	TGCGCCAGCAGCTACCCTCCCGACAGCGCCGACGGCGACGAGCAGTACTTC
TRBV4-1	.	TRBJ2-7	.	CASSQDESLYEQYF	TGCGCCAGCAGCCAAGATGAGTCCCTATACGAGCAGTACTTC
TRBV6-5	TRBD1	TRBJ2-4	.	CATGQGLSENIQYF	TGTGCCACGGGACAGGGGCTTTCCGAAAACATTCAGTACTTC
TRBV19	TRBD1	TRBJ1-5	once	CASSKDRAKPQHF	TGTGCCAGTAGTAAGGACAGGGCAAAGCCCCAGCATTTT
TRBV19	TRBD1	TRBJ1-5	.	CASATGGQPQHF	TGTGCCAGTGCTACAGGGGGGCAGCCCCAGCATTTT
TRBV27	TRBD2	TRBJ2-1	.	CASSLLAGGNEQFF	TGTGCCAGCAGTTTGCTAGCGGGGGGCAATGAGCAGTTCTTC
TRBV10-3	TRBD2	TRBJ2-5	.	CAIRQGLAGQVETQYF	TGTGCCATCAGGCAGGGACTAGCGGGACAAGTGGAGACCCAGTACTTC
TRBV5-1	.	TRBJ2-7	.	CASSLEAPSSYEQYF	TGCGCCAGCAGCTTGGAAGCACCGAGCTCCTACGAGCAGTACTTC
TRBV27	.	TRBJ2-1	.	CASSFGGDYNEQFF	TGTGCCAGCAGTTTCGGCGGGGACTACAATGAGCAGTTCTTC
TRBV29-1	.	TRBJ2-7	.	CSGVKGDYEQYF	TGCAGCGGAGTAAAAGGGGACTACGAGCAGTACTTC
TRBV12-3/TRBV12-4	.	TRBJ1-6	.	CASSLQTSALHF	TGTGCCAGCAGTTTACAAACGTCGGCCCTCCACTTT